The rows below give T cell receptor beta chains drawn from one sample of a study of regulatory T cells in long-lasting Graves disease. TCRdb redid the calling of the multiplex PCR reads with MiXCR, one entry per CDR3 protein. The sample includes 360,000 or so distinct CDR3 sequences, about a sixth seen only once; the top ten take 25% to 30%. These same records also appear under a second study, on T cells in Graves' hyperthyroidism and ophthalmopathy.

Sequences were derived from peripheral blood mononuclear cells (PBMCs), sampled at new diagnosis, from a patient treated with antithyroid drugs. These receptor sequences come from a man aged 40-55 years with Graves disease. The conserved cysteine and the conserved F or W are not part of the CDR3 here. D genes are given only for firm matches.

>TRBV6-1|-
ASSDTPSRGYT
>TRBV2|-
ASLQSSYNSPLH
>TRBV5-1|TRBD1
ASSWTGIVTGELF
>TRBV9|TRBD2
ASSVRRLATGGELF
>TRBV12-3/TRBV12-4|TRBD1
ASSRDRGLGEKLF
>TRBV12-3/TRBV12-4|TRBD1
ASSKGQPYGYT
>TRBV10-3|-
AISDQQGGSPLH
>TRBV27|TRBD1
ASSQGATVTEAF
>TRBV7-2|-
ASSLRNRGPTQY
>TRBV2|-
ASSESQGGNEQF
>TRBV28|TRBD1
ASSATGTGGEQY
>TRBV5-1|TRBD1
ASRETGDEQY
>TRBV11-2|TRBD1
ASSPLPGTGGDEQY
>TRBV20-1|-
SIELPGLRVYNEQF
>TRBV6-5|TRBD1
ASFSIGQASSGANVLT
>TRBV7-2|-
ASSNRGGGELF
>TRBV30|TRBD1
AGTGVTGELF
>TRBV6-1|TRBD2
ASSHLLAGAVTGELF
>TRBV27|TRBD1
ASSLIAGQATEAF
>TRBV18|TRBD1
ASSTYRGTYNEKLF
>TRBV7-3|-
ASSLTPGAAYNEQY
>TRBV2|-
ASSEGPTTQH
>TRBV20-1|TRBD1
SARDPGQGALAGELF
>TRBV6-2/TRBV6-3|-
ASSEPVAKNIQY
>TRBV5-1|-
ASSEGVVNEQF
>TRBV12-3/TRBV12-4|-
ASSQGNSPLH
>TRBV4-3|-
ASSQVRASYEQY